The rows below give T cell receptor beta chains drawn from one sample of a study of blood T cell repertoires in COVID-19. Assay used: immunoSEQ multiplex PCR; TCRdb lists only in-frame clones, some missing. Among about 230,000 clones listed, roughly 90% were seen once. Input material: PBMCs or T cells enriched from blood (not recorded which). All receptors derive from a woman aged 25 to 39 with acute COVID-19. The CDR3 runs from the conserved cysteine through the conserved F or W. Fields, in order: D gene, V gene, J gene, clone size, CDR3 DNA, CDR3 protein. A D gene is named only where the DNA matches it firmly. Only part of the rows carry a size: once, few, many, or a class if the clone is expanded.

d_call: -; v_call: TRBV2; j_call: TRBJ1-2; clone_size: -; cdr3_nt: TGTGCCAGCAGTGCTGGTCCTCCAGGCGGCTACACCTTC; cdr3_aa: CASSAGPPGGYTF
d_call: TRBD2; v_call: TRBV5-6; j_call: TRBJ2-5; clone_size: -; cdr3_nt: TGTGCCAGCAGCTTGGGGTGGAGTAGCGGGGTCACGGGCCAGTACTTC; cdr3_aa: CASSLGWSSGVTGQYF
d_call: -; v_call: TRBV6-5; j_call: TRBJ2-7; clone_size: few; cdr3_nt: TGTGCCAGCAGTTACGGCGGGGATACGAGGGAGCAGTACTTC; cdr3_aa: CASSYGGDTREQYF
d_call: -; v_call: TRBV6-5; j_call: TRBJ1-5; clone_size: -; cdr3_nt: TGTGCCAGCAGCATTAGGGGCCAGCCCCAGCATTTT; cdr3_aa: CASSIRGQPQHF
d_call: -; v_call: TRBV2; j_call: TRBJ2-7; clone_size: -; cdr3_nt: TGTGCCAGCAGTGACTACTCCTACGAGCAGTACTTC; cdr3_aa: CASSDYSYEQYF
d_call: -; v_call: TRBV19; j_call: TRBJ1-6; clone_size: few; cdr3_nt: TGTGCCAGTAGCTCGTCGCAGGGTCCCAATTCACCCCTCCACTTT; cdr3_aa: CASSSSQGPNSPLHF
d_call: TRBD1; v_call: TRBV2; j_call: TRBJ2-5; clone_size: -; cdr3_nt: TGTGCCAGCAGTGACGACAGGGGGCTTGGAGAGACCCAGTACTTC; cdr3_aa: CASSDDRGLGETQYF
d_call: -; v_call: TRBV19; j_call: TRBJ2-1; clone_size: -; cdr3_nt: TGTGCCAGTAGTATAGCCGGGACAGGGAGCAACCCGGGACTAGCGTATAATGAGCAGTTCTTC; cdr3_aa: CASSIAGTGSNPGLAYNEQFF
d_call: -; v_call: TRBV23-1; j_call: TRBJ1-5; clone_size: once; cdr3_nt: TGCGCCAGCAGTCAATCCCGGGGTATTAATCAGCCCCAGCATTTT; cdr3_aa: CASSQSRGINQPQHF
d_call: -; v_call: TRBV5-1; j_call: TRBJ1-2; clone_size: -; cdr3_nt: TGCGCCAGCAGCTCACAACAGTATAACTATGGCTACACCTTC; cdr3_aa: CASSSQQYNYGYTF
d_call: -; v_call: TRBV7-9; j_call: TRBJ2-1; clone_size: once; cdr3_nt: TGTGCCAGCAGTATTGCAAGGGGCTTCGATGAGCAGTTCTTC; cdr3_aa: CASSIARGFDEQFF
d_call: -; v_call: TRBV28; j_call: TRBJ1-4; clone_size: -; cdr3_nt: TGTGCCAGCAGTCCTGATGGGAGTGCGGAAAAACTGTTTTTT; cdr3_aa: CASSPDGSAEKLFF
d_call: -; v_call: TRBV7-9; j_call: TRBJ1-6; clone_size: -; cdr3_nt: TGTGCCAGCAGCTTAGTCGACATTTCAACCCTCCACTTT; cdr3_aa: CASSLVDISTLHF
d_call: TRBD1; v_call: TRBV28; j_call: TRBJ1-1; clone_size: -; cdr3_nt: TGTGCCAGCAGTTCGATCCTAGAAGGACAGGGAGCGGGTACTGAAGCTTTCTTT; cdr3_aa: CASSSILEGQGAGTEAFF
d_call: TRBD1; v_call: TRBV29-1; j_call: TRBJ1-4; clone_size: -; cdr3_nt: TGCAGCGTCCCAGCCCCCGGGACAGGGGATGAAAAACTGTTTTTT; cdr3_aa: CSVPAPGTGDEKLFF
d_call: TRBD1; v_call: TRBV3-1/TRBV3-2; j_call: TRBJ1-1; clone_size: -; cdr3_nt: TGTGCCAGCAGCCGGGGACAGCTTCCAGGGACTGAAGCTTTCTTT; cdr3_aa: CASSRGQLPGTEAFF
d_call: TRBD1; v_call: TRBV19; j_call: TRBJ1-2; clone_size: -; cdr3_nt: TGTGCCAGTAGTCATCCCGGACAGGGGGTTAACAACTATGGCTACACCTTC; cdr3_aa: CASSHPGQGVNNYGYTF
d_call: -; v_call: TRBV18; j_call: TRBJ2-3; clone_size: -; cdr3_nt: TGTGCCAGCTCACCCGGACAGCGCACAGATACGCAGTATTTT; cdr3_aa: CASSPGQRTDTQYF
d_call: -; v_call: TRBV5-1; j_call: TRBJ2-1; clone_size: -; cdr3_nt: TGCGCCAGCAGTCCGACCCCGGGGAGCTCCTACAATGAGCAGTTCTTC; cdr3_aa: CASSPTPGSSYNEQFF
d_call: -; v_call: TRBV6-5; j_call: TRBJ1-2; clone_size: -; cdr3_nt: TGTGCCAGCAGTTACTCGAAACAGGGCGGTGGCTACACCTTC; cdr3_aa: CASSYSKQGGGYTF
d_call: -; v_call: TRBV5-1; j_call: TRBJ2-7; clone_size: -; cdr3_nt: TGCGCCAGCAGCTTGCCGGGGATTGCGGGCGAGCAGTACTTC; cdr3_aa: CASSLPGIAGEQYF
d_call: -; v_call: TRBV21-1; j_call: TRBJ2-3; clone_size: once; cdr3_nt: TGTGCCAGCAGCCGACAGGTGTGGGCAGATACGCAGTATTTT; cdr3_aa: CASSRQVWADTQYF
d_call: TRBD2; v_call: TRBV9; j_call: TRBJ2-1; clone_size: -; cdr3_nt: TGTGCCAGCAGCCCCTCAGGACTAGCGGGGGGGCGTGAGCAGTTCTTC; cdr3_aa: CASSPSGLAGGREQFF
d_call: TRBD1; v_call: TRBV9; j_call: TRBJ2-2; clone_size: -; cdr3_nt: TGTGCCAGCAGCTATACAGGGGCGGCTGGTACCGGGGAGCTGTTTTTT; cdr3_aa: CASSYTGAAGTGELFF